A selection of T cell receptor beta chains follows, all from one sample in a study of control samples from healthy donors and cancer patients. Sequenced by immunoSEQ multiplex PCR; TCRdb stores in-frame clones only, minus some. This table has 150,000 or so clones, 90% to 95% appearing once. Sequencing was carried out using blood. The receptors originated from a man aged 40-49 years in good health. Both conserved end residues are part of each CDR3. The D gene is left open where the match is weak. Where a row states a size, it is once, few, many or the class of an expanded clone; other rows omit it.

D: TRBD1
size: .
J: TRBJ1-1
V: TRBV10-2
DNA: TGCGCCAGCAGCACAGGGGGAATGAACACTGAAGCTTTCTTT
CDR3: CASSTGGMNTEAFF

D: .
size: .
J: TRBJ2-1
V: TRBV5-4
DNA: TGTGCCAGCAGTTATATTAATGAGCAGTTCTTC
CDR3: CASSYINEQFF

D: TRBD1
size: .
J: TRBJ1-6
V: TRBV5-1
DNA: TGCGCCAGCAGCCGATCCGGACAGGAGAATTCACCCCTCCACTTT
CDR3: CASSRSGQENSPLHF

D: .
size: .
J: TRBJ1-1
V: TRBV28
DNA: TGTGCCAGCAGTTCGACGGACCGCAAGGCTTTCTTT
CDR3: CASSSTDRKAFF

D: .
size: .
J: TRBJ2-2
V: TRBV19
DNA: TGTGCCAGTAGTATAACCCGCGACACCGGGGAGCTGTTTTTT
CDR3: CASSITRDTGELFF

D: .
size: .
J: TRBJ1-2
V: TRBV27
DNA: TGTGCCAGCAGTTTATCGAGAGGGGCAGATGGCTACACCTTC
CDR3: CASSLSRGADGYTF

D: TRBD1
size: .
J: TRBJ1-2
V: TRBV2
DNA: TGTGCCAGCAGTGAAAGGCAGGGGGACTATGGCTACACCTTC
CDR3: CASSERQGDYGYTF

D: .
size: .
J: TRBJ1-4
V: TRBV27
DNA: TGTGCCAGCAGTCCCTGGGGCCCTAGTTTAAATGAAAAACTGTTTTTT
CDR3: CASSPWGPSLNEKLFF

D: .
size: .
J: TRBJ1-2
V: TRBV6-5
DNA: TGTGCCAGCAGCCTGGACCGCGAGTATGGCTACACCTTC
CDR3: CASSLDREYGYTF

D: .
size: .
J: TRBJ2-7
V: TRBV12-3/TRBV12-4
DNA: TGTGCCAGCAGGGGGAGAGCCTACGAGCAGTACTTC
CDR3: CASRGRAYEQYF

D: .
size: .
J: TRBJ2-1
V: TRBV5-4
DNA: TGTGCCAGCAGCCTGACAAAAGGGGGGTACAATGAGCAGTTCTTC
CDR3: CASSLTKGGYNEQFF

D: TRBD1
size: .
J: TRBJ1-4
V: TRBV6-5
DNA: TGTGCCAGCATCAGGGGGGTTAATGAAAAACTGTTTTTT
CDR3: CASIRGVNEKLFF

D: .
size: .
J: TRBJ1-6
V: TRBV6-5
DNA: TGTGCCAGCAGTTACTCTGCCGGTTTGGCTTATTCACCCCTCCACTTT
CDR3: CASSYSAGLAYSPLHF

D: TRBD1
size: .
J: TRBJ1-1
V: TRBV12-3/TRBV12-4
DNA: TGTGCCAGCAGTCCCGGACAGGGTGCCGCTTTCTTT
CDR3: CASSPGQGAAFF

D: TRBD1
size: once
J: TRBJ1-5
V: TRBV7-9
DNA: TGTGCCAGCAGCACTGACAGGGGTGCCCGAGGTATGTCCCAGCATTTT
CDR3: CASSTDRGARGMSQHF

D: TRBD1
size: .
J: TRBJ1-1
V: TRBV12-5
DNA: TGTGCTAGTGGTTTGGTACTAATAGGGATCCGACAGGGGGGGTTGAACACTGAAGCTTTCTTT
CDR3: CASGLVLIGIRQGGLNTEAFF